The sequence of this T cell receptor (beta chain) was determined in a study of Ad26.COV2.S vaccination and SARS-CoV-2 variants. Study details: COV1001, an Ad26.COV2.S trial, supplied this vaccine-arm donor. Once, or twice with 56 days between doses, Ad26.COV2.S was given intramuscularly.

The treatment denotes: some 20 received Ad26.COV2.S at low or high dose, single or two shots; about 5 received placebo; per-sample allocation not given. The samples date from day 63 after the first vaccine or placebo injection. The table came from immunoSEQ multiplex PCR; TCRdb's copy has only in-frame clones and leaves some out. The sample gives about 410,000 clones, 88% of which show up once; under 3.5% is in the top ten. The germline V gene encodes CDR1 MNHEY and CDR2 SMNVEV (reference sequence). The CDR3 contains 15 residues. The germline V and J ends were trimmed by 2 bases and 1 base, with 11 bases remaining between them. Whole-study results and caveats: The TCR breadth and depth analyses may have understated or missed part of the total T cell responses. The authors reported substantial breadth in spike-specific CD8+ and CD4+ T cell responses after vaccination.

Worth noting for this clone: Its specificity is unknown.

The specimen was peripheral blood, collected in a trial of Ad26.COV2.S vaccine versus placebo. The V and J genes are TRBV27 and TRBJ1-1; D remains unclear. The sequence came from a person aged 18 to 65 who received the Ad26.COV2.S COVID-19 vaccine or a placebo. CDR3 bases: TGTGCCAGCAGTTTAGCGACACCTGGGAACACTGAAGCTTTCTTT. Translating it yields CASSLATPGNTEAFF.